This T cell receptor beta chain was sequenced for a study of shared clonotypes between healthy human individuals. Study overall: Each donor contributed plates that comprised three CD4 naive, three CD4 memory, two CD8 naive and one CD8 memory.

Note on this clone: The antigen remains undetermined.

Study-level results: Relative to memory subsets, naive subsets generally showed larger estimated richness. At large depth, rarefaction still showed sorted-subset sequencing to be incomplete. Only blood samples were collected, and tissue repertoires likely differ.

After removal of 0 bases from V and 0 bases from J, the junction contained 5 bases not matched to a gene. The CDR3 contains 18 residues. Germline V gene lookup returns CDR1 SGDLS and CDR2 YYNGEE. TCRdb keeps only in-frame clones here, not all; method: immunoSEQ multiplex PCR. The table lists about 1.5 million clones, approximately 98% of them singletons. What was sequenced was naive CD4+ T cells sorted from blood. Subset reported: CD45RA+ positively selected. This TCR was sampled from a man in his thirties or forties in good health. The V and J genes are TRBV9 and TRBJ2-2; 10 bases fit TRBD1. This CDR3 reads CASSVAGTGVTNTGELFF. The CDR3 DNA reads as TGTGCCAGCAGCGTAGCCGGGACAGGGGTAACGAACACCGGGGAGCTGTTTTTT.